Below are 4 T cell receptor beta chains sequenced from a single sample in a study of siplizumab effects on memory and regulatory T cells. Sequenced by immunoSEQ multiplex PCR; TCRdb stores in-frame clones only, minus some. The table lists 50,000 to 70,000 clones, roughly 96% of them singletons. The specimen sequenced was naive CD8+ T cells sorted from blood. The receptors originated from a human donor in good health.

The CDR3 spells CASSRTFLNTEAFF. The CDR3 DNA reads TGTGCCAGCAGTCGGACGTTCCTGAACACTGAAGCTTTCTTT. This sequence joins TRBV27 and TRBJ1-1, with D hard to call. The CDR3 loop spans 14 amino acids. Per germline, CDR1 MNHEY and CDR2 SMNVEV (reference sequence). Trimming cost V 5 bases and J 0 bases, with 10 bases left between them.

The V and J genes are TRBV10-1 and TRBJ2-2; the D call may be TRBD1 or TRBD2 (5 bases each). V lost 4 bases and J lost 3, with 12 bases in between. The CDR3 consists of 15 residues. Germline-derived CDR1 and CDR2 are WNHNN and SYGVQD (reference sequence). CDR3 nucleotide sequence: TGCGCCAGCAGTGTGGGGGAGCTGGACACCGGGGAGCTGTTTTTT. Protein: CASSVGELDTGELFF.

The chain links TRBV5-5 to TRBJ2-1; 10 bases are shared with TRBD2. The V and J ends lost 3 bases and 9 bases, in that order; junction bases with no gene match: 9. The germline V gene has CDR1 SGHKS and CDR2 YYEKEE (reference sequence). The CDR3 runs 15 residues. CDR3 in amino acids: CASSWSGGAGSEQFF. The CDR3 nucleotides read TGTGCCAGCAGCTGGAGCGGGGGGGCCGGGAGTGAGCAGTTCTTC.

Details on this clone: It is likely a read error, because the conserved phenylalanine at the end of the CDR3 is missing. The J gene is TRBJ2-7, the V gene TRBV6-1; the D gene is possibly TRBD2 (6 bases). Trimming removed 6 bases at V and 2 bases at J, with 17 bases between. Germline loops: CDR1 MNHNS, CDR2 SASEGT. This CDR3 contains 15 residues. The CDR3 sequence is CASSYGGDHTYEQYL. The CDR3 DNA sequence: TGTGCCAGCAGCTATGGAGGGGACCATACCTACGAGCAGTACCTC.